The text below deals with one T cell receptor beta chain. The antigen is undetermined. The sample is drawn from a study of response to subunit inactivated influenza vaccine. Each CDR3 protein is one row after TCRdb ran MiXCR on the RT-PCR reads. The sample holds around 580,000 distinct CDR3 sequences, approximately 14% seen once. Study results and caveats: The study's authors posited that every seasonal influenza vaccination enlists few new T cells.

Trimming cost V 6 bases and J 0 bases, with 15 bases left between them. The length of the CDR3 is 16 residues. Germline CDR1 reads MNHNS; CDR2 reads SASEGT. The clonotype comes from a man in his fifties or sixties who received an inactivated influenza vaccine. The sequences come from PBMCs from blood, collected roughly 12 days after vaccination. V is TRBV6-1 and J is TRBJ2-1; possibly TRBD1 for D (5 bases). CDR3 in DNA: TGTGCCAGCAGAGTACAGGCGGCTAGCTCCTACAATGAGCAGTTCTTC. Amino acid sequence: CASRVQAASSYNEQFF.